These 9 T cell receptor beta chains were sequenced from one sample in a study of T cell responses to AZD1222 COVID-19 vaccine. The protocol was immunoSEQ multiplex PCR, while the TCRdb copy is restricted to in-frame clones and leaves out a portion. Among fewer than 150,000 clones listed, approximately 90% were seen once. Sequences were derived from peripheral blood, sampled 28 days after the second AZD1222 dose. These receptors were taken from an adult who received the AZD1222 COVID-19 vaccine.

The V gene is TRBV6-5, the J gene TRBJ1-5; D may be TRBD1 (5 bases). Per germline, CDR1 MNHEY and CDR2 SVGAGI. V was trimmed by 6 bases and J by 0 bases, leaving 12 bases between them. CDR3 size: 15 residues. DNA of the CDR3: TGTGCCAGCAGAGACAGATCCTATAGCAATCAGCCCCAGCATTTT. It is translated as CASRDRSYSNQPQHF.

The CDR3 coding sequence is TGTGCCATCAGTGCGGAGGCCCGGGAGCTGTTTTTT. Protein sequence: CAISAEARELFF. This chain uses TRBV10-3 with TRBJ2-2; weak D call: TRBD2 (5 bases). Looked up from germline, CDR1 is ENHRY and CDR2 is SYGVKD. Trimming removed 4 bases from V and 9 bases from J, with 9 bases in between. The CDR3 runs 12 residues.

The chain recombines TRBV6-5 with TRBJ1-3; a possible D gene is TRBD1 (5 bases). V gave up 4 bases and J gave up 0 bases, with 10 bases separating them. This CDR3 comprises 15 residues. Germline V gene lookup returns CDR1 MNHEY and CDR2 SVGAGI. The CDR3 is CASSLGTTSGNTIYF. The CDR3 DNA sequence: TGTGCCAGCAGTTTGGGGACCACCTCTGGAAACACCATATATTTT.

V gene TRBV7-9 combines with J gene TRBJ1-2; D is possibly TRBD1 (6 bases). CDR3 length equals 17 residues. Trimming took 0 bases from V and 4 from J, leaving 18 bases between them. Germline-derived CDR1 and CDR2 are SEHNR and FQNEAQ (reference sequence). CDR3: CASSLAARGSSGYGYTF. CDR3 bases: TGTGCCAGCAGCTTAGCCGCGAGGGGGAGTTCTGGCTATGGCTACACCTTC.

In this sample, this clone turned up a few times. In nucleotides, the CDR3 is TGTGCCAGCAGCCTTTATAGCAATCAGCCCCAGCATTTT. Its protein product is CASSLYSNQPQHF. The rearrangement joins TRBV3-1 (or the pseudogene TRBV3-2) to TRBJ1-5, with D uncertain. This CDR3 contains 13 residues. The V and J ends lost 4 bases and 0 bases respectively, with 4 bases between them. The V gene's germline CDR1 is LGHDT and CDR2 YNNKEL (reference sequence).

The chain uses TRBV2 and TRBJ2-7, with 7 positions matching TRBD1. The germline V gene has CDR1 SNHLY and CDR2 FYNNEI. This CDR3 has 12 amino acids. Germline trimming cut 7 bases from V and 3 bases from J; bases unmatched to any gene: 3. The CDR3 here is CASTTGIYEQYF. CDR3 sequence (DNA): TGTGCCAGCACGACAGGGATCTACGAGCAGTACTTC.

The chain recombines TRBV7-6 with TRBJ2-1; 12 nucleotides line up with TRBD1. Germline CDR1 and CDR2: SGHVS and FNYEAQ. Trimming took 5 bases from V and 0 from J; bases not matched to a gene: 2. The CDR3 is 16 amino acids. CDR3 DNA: TGTGCCAGCAGCAGGGGACAGGGGGCCTCCTACAATGAGCAGTTCTTC. Translated, it gives CASSRGQGASYNEQFF.

This clone was seen only once. The chain employs TRBV18 and TRBJ1-1; D possibly corresponds to TRBD1 (6 bases). This CDR3 has 14 amino acids. Trimming took 4 bases from V and 2 from J, leaving 11 bases between them. CDR1 and CDR2 from the germline V gene are KGHSH and LQKENI. The CDR3 nucleotides are TGTGCCAGCTCACTAGGACAGAGTAACACTGAAGCTTTCTTT. Its translation: CASSLGQSNTEAFF.

The V call is TRBV9, the J call TRBJ1-1; D is undetermined. CDR1 SGDLS and CDR2 YYNGEE come from the germline V gene. The CDR3 runs 13 residues. The V end lost 3 bases, the J end lost 0 bases, and 6 bases lay between the germline ends. This chain's CDR3 is CASSGRLNTEAFF. Written as DNA, the CDR3 is TGTGCCAGCAGCGGAAGGTTGAACACTGAAGCTTTCTTT.